This T cell receptor beta chain was identified in a study of blood T cell repertoires in COVID-19. Sequencing was performed with immunoSEQ multiplex PCR; in TCRdb, only in-frame clones are kept and a portion is missing. Here the sample spans almost 95,000 clones, roughly 80% being singletons. CDR1 is GTSNPN, CDR2 SVGIG, per germline (reference sequence). The CDR3 consists of 12 residues. V lost 2 bases to trimming and J lost 5 bases; unmatched junction nucleotides: 2. The receptor was isolated from a man aged 60 to 69 with acute or convalescent COVID-19. Input material: peripheral blood. V is TRBV30 and J is TRBJ1-2, with TRBD1 matching 7 bases. The CDR3 reads CAWSPGQYGYTF. The CDR3 DNA reads TGTGCCTGGAGTCCGGGACAGTATGGCTACACCTTC.